The sequence of this T cell receptor beta chain was determined in a study of regulatory T cells in long-lasting Graves disease. CDR1 and CDR2 from the germline V gene are SGHDN and FVKESK. V lost 1 base and J 8 bases, leaving 12 bases between the germline ends. The CDR3 has 14 residues. HTBI primers from iRepertoire and Arm-PCR of CDR3 regions yielded the TCR beta libraries. Via MiXCR, TCRdb re-called the multiplex PCR reads, giving one row per CDR3 protein. Among roughly 350,000 distinct CDR3 sequences listed, 16% were seen once. This clonotype has ten or more counts. Time point noted: newly diagnosed GD, antithyroid drugs for less than 3 months. Generation of the TCR library employed RNA extracted from PBMCs. These same data were also listed under a study on T cells in Graves' hyperthyroidism and ophthalmopathy.

The chain combines TRBV14 with TRBJ2-1; tentative D call: TRBD1 (5 bases). Sequences were derived from peripheral blood mononuclear cells (PBMCs), sampled at new diagnosis, from a patient treated with antithyroid drugs. This clonotype was sampled from a man aged 35 to 55 with Graves disease. The CDR3 DNA follows: TGTGCCAGCAGCCAAGCTCAGGGCGGTGATGAGCAGTTCTTC. Translating gives CASSQAQGGDEQFF.